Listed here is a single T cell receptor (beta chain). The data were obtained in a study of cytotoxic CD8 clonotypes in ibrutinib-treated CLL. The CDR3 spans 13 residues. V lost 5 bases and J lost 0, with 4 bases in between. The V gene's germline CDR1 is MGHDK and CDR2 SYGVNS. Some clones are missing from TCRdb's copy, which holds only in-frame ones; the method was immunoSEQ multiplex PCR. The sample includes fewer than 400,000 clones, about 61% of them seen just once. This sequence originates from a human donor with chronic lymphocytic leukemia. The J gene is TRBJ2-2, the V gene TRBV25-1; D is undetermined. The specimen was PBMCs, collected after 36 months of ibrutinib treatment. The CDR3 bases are TGTGCCAGCAGTTTCGCGAACACCGGGGAGCTGTTTTTT. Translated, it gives CASSFANTGELFF.